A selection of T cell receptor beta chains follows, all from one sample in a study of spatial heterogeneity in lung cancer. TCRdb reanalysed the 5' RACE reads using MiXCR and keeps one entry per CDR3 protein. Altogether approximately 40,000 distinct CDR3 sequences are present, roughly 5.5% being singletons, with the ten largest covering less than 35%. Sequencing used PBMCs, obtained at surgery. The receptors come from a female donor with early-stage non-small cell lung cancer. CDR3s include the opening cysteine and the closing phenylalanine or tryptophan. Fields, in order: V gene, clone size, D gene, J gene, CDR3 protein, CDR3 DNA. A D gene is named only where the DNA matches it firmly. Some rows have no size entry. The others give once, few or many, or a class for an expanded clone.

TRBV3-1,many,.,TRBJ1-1,CASSPPWGGIRF,TGTGCCAGCAGCCCCCCCTGGGGGGGTATAAGGTTT
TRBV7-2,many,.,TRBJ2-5,CASSLELRETQYF,TGTGCCAGCAGCTTAGAGTTAAGAGAGACCCAGTACTTC
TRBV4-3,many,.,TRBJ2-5,CASSPGTKQETQYF,TGCGCCAGCAGCCCCGGGACAAAACAAGAGACCCAGTACTTC
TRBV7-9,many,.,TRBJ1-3,CASSLVSAGSGNTIYF,TGTGCCAGCAGCTTAGTATCGGCAGGGTCTGGAAACACCATATATTTT
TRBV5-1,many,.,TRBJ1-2,CASSLVSDYGYTF,TGCGCCAGCAGCTTGGTGTCAGACTATGGCTACACCTTC
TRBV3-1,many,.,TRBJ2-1,CASSQDGRTVPIYNEQFF,TGTGCCAGCAGCCAAGACGGAAGAACAGTTCCCATTTACAATGAGCAGTTCTTC
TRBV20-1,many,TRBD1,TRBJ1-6,CSARALTGGDSPLHF,TGCAGTGCTAGAGCGCTAACAGGGGGCGATTCACCCCTCCACTTT
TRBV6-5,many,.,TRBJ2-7,CASSRPDYYEQYF,TGTGCCAGCAGTCGGCCCGATTACTACGAGCAGTACTTC
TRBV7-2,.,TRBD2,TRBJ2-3,CASSLGAGVDTQYF,TGTGCCAGCAGCTTAGGAGCGGGGGTTGATACGCAGTATTTT
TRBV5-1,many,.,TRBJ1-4,CASSLVPPGSSNEKLFF,TGCGCCAGCAGCTTGGTACCCCCAGGGAGTTCCAATGAAAAACTGTTTTTT
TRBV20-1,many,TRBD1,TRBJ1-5,CSARRQGAGSNQPQHF,TGCAGTGCTAGGCGCCAGGGGGCCGGCAGCAATCAGCCCCAGCATTTT
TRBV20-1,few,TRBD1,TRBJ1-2,CSAFRAGGYGYTF,TGCAGTGCATTCAGGGCAGGGGGCTATGGCTACACCTTC
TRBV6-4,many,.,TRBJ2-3,CASSDSGGSGTDTQYF,TGTGCCAGCAGTGACTCAGGGGGTAGCGGAACAGATACGCAGTATTTT
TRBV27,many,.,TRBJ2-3,CASSQLGARLQYF,TGTGCCAGCAGTCAACTGGGGGCCCGTTTGCAGTATTTT
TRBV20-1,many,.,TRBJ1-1,CSAVVARDTEAFF,TGCAGTGCCGTAGTGGCGCGGGACACTGAAGCTTTCTTT
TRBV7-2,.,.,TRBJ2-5,CASSSFIGGTQYF,TGTGCCAGCAGCTCTTTTATAGGGGGGACCCAGTACTTC